This T cell receptor beta chain was found in a study of shared clonotypes between healthy human individuals. Study-level information: CD8 memory received one plate per donor, CD8 naive two, CD4 memory three and CD4 naive three. General study findings and limits: Across a handful of donors, naive CD4 shared 5% to 6%, naive CD8 3% to 3.5%, memory CD4 more than 2%, memory CD8 under 0.5%. Against clonotypes common to all four donors, non-shared ones had lower generation probabilities. On the whole, naive subsets had larger estimated richness than memory subsets had.

Clones were sequenced by immunoSEQ multiplex PCR, and TCRdb holds only the in-frame ones, with some missing. The sample comprises about 2.4 million clones, 90% to 95% of which are singletons, and 0.11% to 0.15% rests with the top ten. Germline CDR1 and CDR2: SGHRS and YFSETQ. V shed 6 bases and J shed 5 bases, with 5 bases lying between them. CDR3 length: 10 amino acids. This clone was seen once. Antigen: not known. The sample was naive CD4+ T cells sorted from blood. The subset here: CD45RA+ positively selected. The sequence came from a young man in good health. This chain links TRBV5-1 with TRBJ2-5, with D uncertain. CDR3 sequence (DNA): TGCGCCAGCACCGGGGAGACCCAGTACTTC. The encoded protein is CASTGETQYF.